The text below deals with one T cell receptor beta chain. What antigen it recognizes has not been identified. Since a much larger clone is just one base distant, this may be a read error. The CDR3, from cysteine to phenylalanine, totals 15 residues. The only DNA kept is the CDR3, 45 bases in frame from the first base. In the germline V gene, CDR1 corresponds to SQVTM and CDR2 to ANQGSEA. The receptor library was made with PCR. TCRdb lists the instrument as NextSeq 500. Bulk TCR libraries were made following a previously described method, with the TCR primers given in Table S5. Total RNA was purified with the Qiagen AllPrep DNA/RNA kit. Before analysis, reads from multiple sequencing runs of the same library were pooled. In the authors' own workflow: Reads were retained only if an exact TCR constant sequence was present, and the retained reads were trimmed to 150 nt and grouped according to their 12-nt molecular barcodes. Reads within each barcode group were sub-clustered using a 15% Levenshtein threshold, and quality-weighted consensus sequences were constructed for each RNA molecule. Non-functional sequences were filtered out, along with any lower-count sequence sitting one edit away from another sequence. Barcode sub-clusters with fewer than 20% of the maximum read count were removed, based on fitting two negative binomial distributions. TCRdb passed the public sequencing reads through fastp at Q25 and MiXCR, retaining productive beta sequences. Identical CDR3 protein sequences are pooled into one entry, listed with their most common genes and DNA. The V and J calls here are based on TCRdb, not the publication. This sample lists roughly 630,000 distinct CDR3 sequences; 25% were detected once. The ten largest clones add up to about 0.81% of the sample.

The data were taken from a study of molecular identifiers for immune sequencing clone quantification listed by TCRdb under 2018. Concerning the study at large: For a replicate experiment, the RNA from either 20,000 or 100,000 naive CD8 T cells was divided into five aliquots, and four of those aliquots went on to sequencing. The study was a methods study using CD8 T cells to benchmark molecular-identifier clustering-based TCR repertoire sequencing (MIDCIRS) and TCR RNA copy counting. General study outcomes and caveats: Spiked-in Jurkat TCR RNA equal to a single cell's worth was reported to be detectable even within 1,200,000 naive CD8 T cells. The naive libraries included spiked-in Jurkat TCR RNA (fewer than eleven copies' worth), and this Jurkat TCR RNA is not part of the donor repertoire. Highly expanded clone sizes could be underestimated because identical TCR molecules may share a barcode. About 3.1 recovered TCR RNA copies per cell were obtained by modeling, versus about 10 by digital PCR, implying a capture efficiency of 25% to 30%. Without barcode sub-clustering, chimeric consensus sequences inflated TCR diversity; chimeras reached as high as 47%. In CMV-specific effector cells, clones with more than 20 RNA copies contained over 99% of molecules, whereas in naive cells such clones contained under 1% of molecules.

Naive CD8 T cell libraries were made from about 20,000 to 1,000,000 sorted cells using 10%, 30% or 50% of purified RNA. Naive CD8 T cells, defined as CD8+CD4-CCR7+CD45RA+, were FACS-sorted into RLT Plus buffer on a BD FACSAria II. Detection sensitivity was tested by spiking Jurkat RNA equal to roughly ten TCR copies' worth into samples containing about 18,000-1,000,000 naive CD8 T cells. Enrichment of CD8 T cells was done with RosetteSep CD8+ T Cell Enrichment Cocktail plus Ficoll-Paque, and ACK red cell lysis came afterward. Sequencing input: naive CD8+ T cells from blood, with Jurkat cell RNA spiked in. Read against the paper, the sample's cell subset or site label means: FACS-sorted CD8+CD4-CCR7+CD45RA+ naive T cells. The V gene is TRBV29-1 and the J gene is TRBJ1-2; 5 matching bases give a weak D call of TRBD1. The sequence came from a human donor in good health. Some libraries in this study had Jurkat cell RNA spiked in. The CDR3 protein sequence reads: CSAEGFQGAHYGYTF. Read as DNA, the sequence is TGCAGCGCTGAAGGGTTTCAGGGTGCGCACTATGGCTACACCTTC.